Listed below are T cell receptor beta chains from one sample, sequenced in a study of CD8 T cells in ankylosing spondylitis. TCRdb analysed the 5' RACE reads with MiXCR anew, one entry per CDR3 protein. This sample has about 240,000 distinct CDR3 sequences, with less than 10% found just once. Material for sequencing was blood, either unsorted or a sorted T cell fraction (not recorded which). These receptor sequences come from a male donor with ankylosing spondylitis or in good health (not recorded which). The CDR3 runs from the conserved cysteine through the conserved F or W. D genes are given only for firm matches. A row's size may be missing; if present it is once, few, many or a size class.

cdr3_nt | cdr3_aa | clone_size | v_call | d_call | cdr3_length | j_call
TGTGCCAGCAGTGGTAGGGACACTCACTACGAGCAGTACTTC | CASSGRDTHYEQYF | many | TRBV12-3/TRBV12-4 | - | 14 | TRBJ2-7
TGCGCCAGCAGCTTGGTCAGGACTAGGGGAACCGGGGAGCTGTTTTTT | CASSLVRTRGTGELFF | many | TRBV5-1 | TRBD2 | 16 | TRBJ2-2
TGCGCCAGCAGCACGGGACAGGGTTACATTAACCCAAATGAGCAGTTCTTC | CASSTGQGYINPNEQFF | many | TRBV5-1 | TRBD1 | 17 | TRBJ2-1
TGTGCCAGCAGCTCAGGAACTGGGGCCAACGTCCTGACTTTC | CASSSGTGANVLTF | - | TRBV7-2 | - | 14 | TRBJ2-6
TGTGCCAGCAGCTTGTTTCAGGAAAAACTGTTTTTT | CASSLFQEKLFF | many | TRBV7-2 | - | 12 | TRBJ1-4
TGTGCCAGCAGCTTGGCGTCGATCCGGACTAGCGGGAGTTATGAGCAGTTCTTC | CASSLASIRTSGSYEQFF | few | TRBV5-5 | TRBD2 | 18 | TRBJ2-1
TGCAGTGCTAGCGGGACCAATAGCGATGAGCAGTTCTTC | CSASGTNSDEQFF | few | TRBV20-1 | - | 13 | TRBJ2-1
TGTGCCGCTAGAGACAGGGGCGGTGGCTACACCTTC | CAARDRGGGYTF | - | TRBV19 | TRBD1 | 12 | TRBJ1-2
TGCGCCAGCAGCCAAAGGGTCGGAAACGAGCAGTACTTC | CASSQRVGNEQYF | many | TRBV4-3 | - | 13 | TRBJ2-7
TGCAGTGCTACCGGGACAGAGAGATACAATGAGCAGTTCTTC | CSATGTERYNEQFF | many | TRBV20-1 | TRBD1 | 14 | TRBJ2-1
TGTGCCAGCAGCGCGGGTATCTCCTCTAGCACAGATACGCAGTATTTT | CASSAGISSSTDTQYF | few | TRBV9 | - | 16 | TRBJ2-3
TGTGCCAGCAGTTTAATCGGCGGGGGTCCGTACAATGAGCAGTTCTTC | CASSLIGGGPYNEQFF | many | TRBV27 | TRBD2 | 16 | TRBJ2-1
TGTGCCAGCAGCTTAGATCTGGACACCGGGGAGCTGTTTTTT | CASSLDLDTGELFF | many | TRBV7-9 | - | 14 | TRBJ2-2
TGCAGTGCTAGAGCTGGAGGGTTTAGCAATCAGCCCCAGCATTTT | CSARAGGFSNQPQHF | many | TRBV20-1 | - | 15 | TRBJ1-5
TGTGCCAGCAGCCAATCAGAGTACGGGCAGTACTTC | CASSQSEYGQYF | many | TRBV3-1 | - | 12 | TRBJ2-7
TGTGCCAGCAGTTTGGGAATTGAAGCTTTCTTT | CASSLGIEAFF | many | TRBV12-3/TRBV12-4 | - | 11 | TRBJ1-1
TGCAGTGCTACCAACCTTAGCGGGAGCTCCTACAATGAGCAGTTCTTC | CSATNLSGSSYNEQFF | many | TRBV20-1 | TRBD2 | 16 | TRBJ2-1
TGTGCCAGCAGTATAGTGAGCACAGATACGCAGTATTTT | CASSIVSTDTQYF | many | TRBV12-3/TRBV12-4 | - | 13 | TRBJ2-3
TGTGCCAGCTCACCTACCCGACAGTACGAGCAGTACTTC | CASSPTRQYEQYF | - | TRBV7-2 | - | 13 | TRBJ2-7
TGTGCCAGCAGTTATTTCGGGGGGGCGCGGAGCACAGATACGCAGTATTTT | CASSYFGGARSTDTQYF | many | TRBV6-5 | TRBD2 | 17 | TRBJ2-3